Following are 19 T cell receptor beta chains from one sample sequenced in a study of CD8+ T cells in alopecia areata. RNA was isolated and reverse transcribed to cDNA, the sequencing template. Sequencing used immunoSEQ multiplex PCR; TCRdb keeps in-frame clones, though not all of them. The sample yields 200,000 to 250,000 clones, more than 55% seen once. As for treatment: oral pan-JAK inhibitor, 5-10 mg twice daily. The material was CD4+ T cells sorted from blood, obtained at week 44, from a patient treated with tofacitinib. These receptors all come from a human donor with alopecia areata.

This clone was counted at least ten times. The chain has TRBV7-9 and TRBJ2-6; 9 nucleotides align to TRBD1. The CDR3 length is 17 residues. V lost 5 bases to trimming and J lost 2 bases; unmatched junction nucleotides: 7. CDR1 and CDR2 (germline): SEHNR, FQNEAQ (reference sequence). CDR3 region: CASSQGQGRAGANVLTF. The CDR3 nucleotides read TGTGCCAGCAGCCAGGGACAGGGACGAGCTGGGGCCAACGTCCTGACTTTC.

This clone is a singleton in its sample. The rearrangement joins TRBV29-1 to TRBJ2-5; D is ambiguous. The CDR3 is 11 amino acids. V was clipped by 7 bases and J by 5 bases, with 11 bases between them. CDR1 is SQVTM and CDR2 is ANQGSEA in the germline V gene. CDR3 DNA sequence: TGCAGCGGCCAATCGAGGGAGACCCAGTACTTC. This translates into CSGQSRETQYF. Drawing the rest from reference TRBV29-1 and TRBJ2-5, the complete variable domain is SAVISQKPSRDICQRGTSLTIQCQVDSQVTMMFWYRQQPGQSLTLIATANQGSEATYESGFVIDKFPISRPNLTFSTLTVSNMSPEDSSIYLCSGQSRETQYFGPGTRLLVL.

The chain has TRBV30 and TRBJ1-1; a possible D gene is TRBD1 (5 bases). The germline V gene has CDR1 GTSNPN and CDR2 SVGIG (reference sequence). The CDR3 length is 14 residues. The V end was cut by 4 bases, the J end by 1 base, with 13 bases between. The CDR3 loop reads CAWNSGTANTEAFF. DNA for the CDR3: TGTGCCTGGAATTCTGGGACGGCGAACACTGAAGCTTTCTTT.

The chain combines TRBV7-9 with TRBJ1-1; D unresolved. Per germline, CDR1 SEHNR and CDR2 FQNEAQ (reference sequence). V dropped 1 base and J dropped 1 base, with 4 bases sitting between them. CDR3 length equals 13 residues. The CDR3 DNA follows: TGTGCCAGCAGCTTAGAGGCGAACACTGAAGCTTTCTTT. This translates into CASSLEANTEAFF.

V and J are TRBV6-5 and TRBJ1-6; D possibly corresponds to TRBD1 (6 bases). Trimming took 6 bases from V and 9 from J, leaving 15 bases between them. The CDR3 spans 14 residues. Germline V gene lookup returns CDR1 MNHEY and CDR2 SVGAGI. As DNA, the CDR3 is TGTGCCAGCAGCCCCGGCGTAGGGGGTTCACCCCTCCACTTT. It encodes CASSPGVGGSPLHF.

The V call is TRBV7-8, the J call TRBJ2-7, with D perhaps matching TRBD1 (5 bases). This CDR3 has 14 residues. Germline V CDR1 and CDR2: SGHVS, FQNEAQ. Trimming pared 2 bases from V and 6 bases from J, leaving 14 bases between. The CDR3 nucleotides read TGTGCCAGCAGCTTAATGACAGTTCCTTCCGAGCAGTACTTC. Translating it yields CASSLMTVPSEQYF.

V gene TRBV9 combines with J gene TRBJ2-2; D is possibly TRBD1 or TRBD2 (5 bases each). V shed 4 bases and J shed 3 bases, with 10 bases lying between them. This CDR3 region has 14 residues. CDR1 and CDR2 from the germline V gene are SGDLS and YYNGEE. CDR3 loop: CASSPRGDTGELFF. The CDR3 DNA sequence: TGTGCCAGCAGCCCGAGAGGGGACACCGGGGAGCTGTTTTTT.

The chain links TRBV11-3 to TRBJ1-1; D is uncertain. CDR1 and CDR2 from the germline V gene are SGHNT and YENEEA. This CDR3 comprises 11 residues. Trimming cost V 3 bases and J 8 bases, with 7 bases left between them. The CDR3 nucleotides are TGTGCCAGCAGCTTTCAGGAAGAAGCTTTCTTT. Translated, it gives CASSFQEEAFF.

This clone has more than one count but fewer than ten. Other DNA sequences within the sample encode an identical CDR3. This chain uses TRBV4-3 with TRBJ1-2; the D gene is possibly TRBD1 (5 bases). The CDR3 sequence is 14 residues long. Between the trimmed V and J ends, which lost 0 bases and 2 bases, there was a span of 7 bases. Germline CDR1 is LGHNA and CDR2 is YSLEER. CDR3 bases: TGCGCCAGCAGCCAAGATGCAGGGAACTATGGCTACACCTTC. Translating gives CASSQDAGNYGYTF.

The chain combines TRBV25-1 with TRBJ2-2; D not certain. Germline lookup yields CDR1 MGHDK and CDR2 SYGVNS. V was shortened by 0 bases and J by 6 bases, with 5 bases between the two germline ends. The CDR3 sequence is 13 residues long. The CDR3 sequence is CASSEYGAGELFF. DNA of the CDR3: TGTGCCAGCAGTGAATACGGAGCCGGGGAGCTGTTTTTT.

This chain connects TRBV11-2 to TRBJ1-2, with D possibly being TRBD1 (6 bases). This CDR3 region has 15 residues. Trimming cost V 0 bases and J 7 bases, with 15 bases left between them. CDR1 is SGHAT, CDR2 FQNNGV, per germline. The CDR3 protein is CASSLDFRGASGYTF. In DNA, the CDR3 is TGTGCCAGCAGCTTAGATTTTCGGGGGGCTAGTGGCTACACCTTC. Filled out from reference TRBV11-2 and TRBJ1-2, the complete variable domain reads EAGVAQSPRYKIIEKRQSVAFWCNPISGHATLYWYQQILGQGPKLLIQFQNNGVVDDSQLPKDRFSAERLKGVDSTLKIQPAKLEDSAVYLCASSLDFRGASGYTFGSGTRLTVV.

This chain connects TRBV30 to TRBJ2-7; no clear D. From germline, CDR1 is GTSNPN and CDR2 SVGIG (reference sequence). This CDR3 comprises 13 residues. Trimming left V 3 bases short and J 1 base short, with 10 bases between. The CDR3 reads CAWRTPGSYEQYF. The DNA for the CDR3 is TGTGCCTGGAGGACCCCTGGGTCCTACGAGCAGTACTTC.

This clone was observed a few times. The CDR3 DNA follows: TGTGCCAGTAGTATGGACAGGGGAGAGACCCAGTACTTC. Translating it yields CASSMDRGETQYF. The chain combines TRBV19 with TRBJ2-5; 9 bases align to TRBD1. There are 13 residues in the CDR3. J gave up 4 bases and V 3 bases, and 0 bases lay outside the gene matches. Looked up from germline, CDR1 is LNHDA and CDR2 is SQIVND (reference sequence).

In its sample, this clone was seen a few times. The chain couples TRBV19 to TRBJ2-2; the match to TRBD2 covers 13 bases. There are 17 residues in the CDR3. Looked up from germline, CDR1 is LNHDA and CDR2 is SQIVND (reference sequence). Unmatched junction bases numbered 8, after V lost 3 bases and J lost 7 bases. Here the CDR3 DNA reads TGTGCCAGTAGTATTAAAGGGACTAGCGGGGCTGGCGGGGAGCTGTTTTTT. Protein: CASSIKGTSGAGGELFF.

The chain joins TRBV25-1 to TRBJ2-3; 8 bases fit TRBD2. CDR3 length equals 13 residues. With V trimmed by 6 bases and J by 6 bases, 5 bases remained unmatched. The germline V gene encodes CDR1 MGHDK and CDR2 SYGVNS. The CDR3 protein is CASSQPGGDTQYF. CDR3 nucleotide sequence: TGTGCCAGCAGCCAACCGGGGGGGGATACGCAGTATTTT.

The rearrangement joins TRBV6-6 to TRBJ1-1; 7 bases are shared with TRBD1. From germline, CDR1 is MNHNY and CDR2 SVGAGI (reference sequence). The CDR3 has 15 residues. Unmatched junction bases numbered 7, after V lost 6 bases and J lost 0 bases. The CDR3 is CASSRPGTVNTEAFF. In nucleotides, the CDR3 is TGTGCCAGCAGCCGTCCCGGGACAGTGAACACTGAAGCTTTCTTT.

The chain joins TRBV30 to TRBJ1-4, with 8 bases lining up with TRBD1. The V gene's germline CDR1 is GTSNPN and CDR2 SVGIG (reference sequence). The CDR3 totals 15 residues. Unmatched junction bases numbered 6, after V lost 1 base and J lost 5 bases. The CDR3 is CAWSAGTGQNEKLFF. The CDR3 coding sequence is TGTGCCTGGAGTGCGGGGACAGGCCAAAATGAAAAACTGTTTTTT.

This chain links TRBV15 with TRBJ2-5; 10 nucleotides line up with TRBD2. V shed 4 bases and J 3 bases; nucleotides not matched to a gene: 8. Germline CDR1 reads LNHNV; CDR2 reads YYDKDF (reference sequence). This CDR3 spans 16 amino acids. In nucleotides, the CDR3 is TGTGCCACCAGCAAACGCCGGCTAGCGGGGGAAGAGACCCAGTACTTC. Its translation: CATSKRRLAGEETQYF.

This chain uses TRBV29-1 with TRBJ1-1, with D hard to call. This CDR3 has 12 amino acids. Germline V lookup: CDR1 SQVTM, CDR2 ANQGSEA. The V gene lost 2 bases and the J gene lost 1 base, with 5 bases spanning the gap. In DNA, the CDR3 is TGCAGCGTTGAATGGGGGAACACTGAAGCTTTCTTT. It translates to CSVEWGNTEAFF. The full variable domain, completed using reference TRBV29-1 and TRBJ1-1, is SAVISQKPSRDICQRGTSLTIQCQVDSQVTMMFWYRQQPGQSLTLIATANQGSEATYESGFVIDKFPISRPNLTFSTLTVSNMSPEDSSIYLCSVEWGNTEAFFGQGTRLTVV.